Listed here are 26 T cell receptor beta chains from one sample, sequenced in a study of cytomegalovirus exposure and HLA in healthy donors. The repertoire was sequenced with immunoSEQ multiplex PCR; TCRdb's copy has only in-frame clones and lacks some. The sample contains 100,000 to 150,000 clones, about 83% of which appear only once. The sequencing sample was made of PBMCs. The receptors originated from a woman in her thirties in good health and CMV-seronegative.

The chain combines TRBV13 with TRBJ2-1; maybe TRBD2 (7 bases). Deletions cut 4 bases from V and 7 bases from J, with 20 bases between. Germline CDR1 reads PRHDT; CDR2 reads FYEKMQ (reference sequence). The CDR3 covers 16 residues. CDR3 nucleotide sequence: TGTGCCAGCAGCTATCTCTTCGGGGGGCTCACAAATGAGCAGTTCTTC. It specifies CASSYLFGGLTNEQFF.

This clone has just one count. The gene calls are TRBV4-2 and TRBJ2-7; perhaps TRBD2 as D (6 bases). The CDR3 runs 16 residues. Germline V gene lookup returns CDR1 LGHNA and CDR2 YNFKEQ. V was trimmed by 0 bases and J by 1 base, leaving 13 bases between them. CDR3 amino acids: CASSQEPGEGSYEQYF. The CDR3 DNA reads TGTGCCAGCAGCCAAGAGCCGGGAGAAGGGTCCTACGAGCAGTACTTC.

The chain employs TRBV5-1 and TRBJ2-5; D is perhaps TRBD2 (6 bases). This CDR3 region has 15 residues. Trimming shortened V by 4 bases and J by 6 bases, and 19 bases separated the two germline ends. Looked up from germline, CDR1 is SGHRS and CDR2 is YFSETQ. The chain's CDR3 is CASSPTTRLLQTQYF. The CDR3 nucleotides are TGCGCCAGCAGCCCAACGACTAGGTTGCTACAGACCCAGTACTTC.

The chain is built from TRBV11-3 and TRBJ2-1, with 10 positions matching TRBD2. This CDR3 is 18 amino acids long. V lost 1 base, J lost 0 bases, and 6 bases stayed unmatched. Per germline, CDR1 SGHNT and CDR2 YENEEA. The CDR3 DNA follows: TGTGCCAGCAGCTTAGTCCGGACTAGCGGTAGCTCCTACAATGAGCAGTTCTTC. It is translated as CASSLVRTSGSSYNEQFF.

This clone was seen only a few times. The chain links TRBV7-8 to TRBJ1-2, with 8 bases matching TRBD1. V dropped 5 bases and J dropped 7; count of bases not matched to a gene: 9. Germline V lookup: CDR1 SGHVS, CDR2 FQNEAQ. This CDR3 is built from 14 residues. CDR3 coding DNA: TGTGCCAGCAGCCCGGACAGGGCTTTAGGTGGCTACACCTTC. Protein product: CASSPDRALGGYTF.

A single count supports this clone. The chain couples TRBV7-2 to TRBJ2-1, with a weak D call TRBD1 (5 bases). The V and J ends lost 1 base and 9 bases respectively, with 13 bases between them. The CDR3 loop spans 14 amino acids. The germline gives CDR1 SGHTA, CDR2 FQGNSA. CDR3 sequence reads: CASSLEGLFAEQFF. DNA of the CDR3: TGTGCCAGCAGCTTAGAGGGGCTATTCGCTGAGCAGTTCTTC.

The J gene is TRBJ2-5, the V gene TRBV29-1, with D possibly matching TRBD2 (6 bases). This CDR3 is 12 amino acids long. V dropped 2 bases and J dropped 4 bases, with 8 bases sitting between them. CDR1 SQVTM and CDR2 ANQGSEA come from the germline V gene. The CDR3 loop reads CSVEWGGETQYF. As DNA, the CDR3 is TGCAGCGTTGAATGGGGAGGAGAGACCCAGTACTTC.

The J gene is TRBJ1-6, the V gene TRBV4-1; 8 bases fit TRBD1. The CDR3 is 15 residues long. Germline loops: CDR1 MGHRA, CDR2 YSYEKL. J was trimmed by 7 bases and V by 0 bases; bases with no gene match: 2. The CDR3 protein is CASSQEWTGNSPLHF. The CDR3 nucleotides are TGCGCCAGCAGCCAAGAGTGGACAGGGAATTCACCCCTCCACTTT.

The gene calls are TRBV9 and TRBJ2-7, with D unresolved. Germline CDR1 SGDLS, CDR2 YYNGEE. CDR3 length: 16 amino acids. Trimming pared 0 bases from V and 0 bases from J, leaving 13 bases between. The CDR3 bases are TGTGCCAGCAGCGTAGGGGTGGGCCAATCCTCCTACGAGCAGTACTTC. This codes for CASSVGVGQSSYEQYF.

The V gene is TRBV23-1, the J gene TRBJ2-4; the D gene is possibly TRBD2 (6 bases). TRBV23-1 qualifies as an ORF whose function is uncertain. Trimming took 8 bases from V and 2 from J, leaving 19 bases between them. The CDR3 is 16 residues long. Written as DNA, the CDR3 is TGCGCCAGCGGGCGAGGGCCGGGGGTCACCAAAAACATTCAGTACTTC. Its protein product is CASGRGPGVTKNIQYF.

J is TRBJ1-2 and V is TRBV5-4, with 10 bases lining up with TRBD1. Germline values: CDR1 SGHNT, CDR2 YYREEE (reference sequence). Germline trimming cut 4 bases from V and 6 bases from J; bases unmatched to any gene: 12. The CDR3 is 16 residues long. CDR3 sequence (DNA): TGTGCCAGCAGCCGGTATCAGAGGACAGGGGGGGATGGCTACACCTTC. This encodes CASSRYQRTGGDGYTF. The full variable domain, completed using reference TRBV5-4 and TRBJ1-2, is ETGVTQSPTHLIKTRGQQVTLRCSSQSGHNTVSWYQQALGQGPQFIFQYYREEENGRGNFPPRFSGLQFPNYSSELNVNALELDDSALYLCASSRYQRTGGDGYTFGSGTRLTVV.

The CDR3 here is CASSLRGTGVPGELFF. In DNA, the CDR3 is TGTGCCAGCAGCCTTAGGGGGACAGGGGTTCCCGGGGAGCTGTTTTTT. The chain recombines TRBV4-2 with TRBJ2-2; the match to TRBD1 covers 10 bases. The CDR3 extends over 16 amino acids. Germline CDR1 reads LGHNA; CDR2 reads YNFKEQ. V shed 4 bases, J shed 6 bases, and the junction held 8 bases outside the gene matches.

The genes are TRBV4-1 and TRBJ1-2; 8 nucleotides agree with TRBD1. V was clipped by 3 bases and J by 6 bases; unmatched bases: 12. CDR3 size: 16 residues. The germline CDR1 and CDR2 sequences are MGHRA and YSYEKL. The CDR3 DNA reads TGCGCCAGCAGCCACGGACAGGGATTTTCCTTCGATGGCTACACCTTC. As protein: CASSHGQGFSFDGYTF.

The chain carries TRBV5-1 and TRBJ2-3, with TRBD2 matching over 13 bases. CDR1 is SGHRS and CDR2 is YFSETQ in the germline V gene. CDR3 length: 16 amino acids. V gave up 4 bases and J gave up 4 bases; unmatched junction bases: 6. CDR3 DNA: TGCGCCAGCAGCGCGACTAGCGGGGGGTTTCCAGATACGCAGTATTTT. Encoded protein: CASSATSGGFPDTQYF.

This clone showed up just once. J is TRBJ1-2 and V is TRBV29-1, with D perhaps TRBD1 (6 bases). Trimming shortened V by 7 bases and J by 7 bases, and 19 bases separated the two germline ends. Germline V gene lookup returns CDR1 SQVTM and CDR2 ANQGSEA. The CDR3 loop spans 13 amino acids. CDR3 in DNA: TGCAGCGCGAGACAGGAGGCAAGCGGTGGCTACACCTTC. Its translation is CSARQEASGGYTF.

V gene TRBV30 combines with J gene TRBJ1-3; D not certain. The CDR3 is made up of 16 amino acids. Trimming shortened V by 0 bases and J by 0 bases, and 12 bases separated the two germline ends. Per germline, CDR1 GTSNPN and CDR2 SVGIG (reference sequence). CDR3 in DNA: TGTGCCTGGAGTGTAATGGGCGCGCCCTCTGGAAACACCATATATTTT. The encoded protein is CAWSVMGAPSGNTIYF.

The chain links TRBV2 to TRBJ2-3; D is ambiguous. V was pared by 4 bases and J by 3 bases, with 8 bases between. Germline assignment: CDR1 SNHLY and CDR2 FYNNEI. The length of the CDR3 is 13 residues. CDR3 sequence reads: CASSGLSTDTQYF. CDR3 nucleotides: TGTGCCAGCAGTGGACTGTCGACAGATACGCAGTATTTT.

The CDR3 region is CATSRDRGVGAFF. For the CDR3, the DNA is TGTGCCACCAGCAGAGATCGGGGAGTAGGCGCTTTCTTT. The chain links TRBV15 to TRBJ1-1; D is undetermined. CDR3 size: 13 residues. V lost 0 bases and J lost 11, with 13 bases in between. CDR1 is LNHNV and CDR2 is YYDKDF in the germline V gene (reference sequence).

Points on this clone: The same CDR3 can be traced to other DNA sequences in this sample. The chain combines TRBV18 with TRBJ2-3, with 11 bases lining up with TRBD2. Trimming took 3 bases from V and 0 from J; bases not matched to a gene: 2. Germline assignment: CDR1 KGHSH and CDR2 LQKENI. The CDR3 loop spans 16 amino acids. The CDR3 nucleotides are TGTGCCAGCTCACCTCTAGCGGGGGGTAGCACAGATACGCAGTATTTT. Amino acids: CASSPLAGGSTDTQYF.

The chain recombines TRBV2 with TRBJ1-4, with 9 nucleotides matching TRBD1. Unmatched junction bases numbered 8, after V lost 0 bases and J lost 12 bases. Germline V CDR1 and CDR2: SNHLY, FYNNEI. The CDR3 runs to 15 residues. The CDR3 here is CASSEATGGGGELFF. As DNA, the CDR3 is TGTGCCAGCAGTGAAGCGACAGGGGGGGGAGGGGAACTGTTTTTT.

This rearrangement joins TRBV6-1 to TRBJ1-5; 11 bases are shared with TRBD1. This CDR3 is 14 amino acids long. Germline CDR1 reads MNHNS; CDR2 reads SASEGT. V lost 6 bases and J lost 7; bases outside the gene matches: 5. The CDR3 spells CASRSGTGGQPQHF. The CDR3 bases are TGTGCCAGCAGATCCGGGACAGGGGGACAGCCCCAGCATTTT.

The V and J genes are TRBV5-5 and TRBJ1-2, with D possibly being TRBD1 (6 bases). This CDR3 has 15 residues. The V gene's germline CDR1 is SGHKS and CDR2 YYEKEE (reference sequence). V was pared by 0 bases and J by 2 bases, with 11 bases between. The CDR3 loop is CASSLGLTGNYGYTF. CDR3 DNA: TGTGCCAGCAGCTTGGGGCTTACAGGGAACTATGGCTACACCTTC. The whole variable domain, remainder taken from reference TRBV5-5 and TRBJ1-2, is DAGVTQSPTHLIKTRGQQVTLRCSPISGHKSVSWYQQVLGQGPQFIFQYYEKEERGRGNFPDRFSARQFPNYSSELNVNALLLGDSALYLCASSLGLTGNYGYTFGSGTRLTVV.

This clone was observed a few times. The DNA for the CDR3 is TGCAGCGTTGATGGGGGGAACTATGGCTACACCTTC. Protein sequence: CSVDGGNYGYTF. V is TRBV29-1 and J is TRBJ1-2, with D possibly being TRBD1 (5 bases). This CDR3 is built from 12 residues. Trimming pared 3 bases from V and 2 bases from J, leaving 7 bases between. From germline, CDR1 is SQVTM and CDR2 ANQGSEA.

This chain joins TRBV9 and TRBJ1-1, with D unresolved. CDR1 SGDLS and CDR2 YYNGEE come from the germline V gene. The CDR3 is 14 amino acids. V lost 2 bases to trimming and J lost 6 bases, with 14 bases between them. The CDR3 DNA reads as TGTGCCAGCAGCGTCAGTAATATACACGCTGAAGCTTTCTTT. Translated: CASSVSNIHAEAFF.

V and J are TRBV27 and TRBJ2-7, with D possibly TRBD1 on 5 matching bases. The CDR3 is 14 residues long. V was clipped by 4 bases and J by 1 base, with 11 bases between them. CDR1 is MNHEY, CDR2 SMNVEV, per germline (reference sequence). CDR3 in DNA: TGTGCCAGCAGTTCACACGACAGATCCTACGAGCAGTACTTC. This encodes CASSSHDRSYEQYF.

The chain combines TRBV5-1 with TRBJ2-2; a weak D match, TRBD1 (6 bases). The CDR3 length is 19 residues. V shed 6 bases and J shed 0 bases, with 24 bases lying between them. Germline V CDR1 and CDR2: SGHRS, YFSETQ. CDR3 amino acids: CASTLFQSGVPTNTGELFF. The CDR3 bases are TGCGCCAGCACCCTTTTTCAGTCAGGGGTCCCAACGAACACCGGGGAGCTGTTTTTT.